This is a list of T cell receptor beta chains from one sample in a study of T cells in Graves' hyperthyroidism and ophthalmopathy. TCRdb used MiXCR to reprocess the multiplex PCR reads, holding one entry per CDR3 protein. The repertoire holds roughly 640,000 distinct CDR3 sequences, with roughly a sixth as singletons. Material: blood. These receptors all come from a woman in her thirties or forties with Graves' ophthalmopathy. Both conserved end residues are part of each CDR3. Fields, in order: D gene, clone size, J gene, V gene, CDR3 protein, CDR3 DNA. The D gene is left open where the match is weak. Only part of the rows carry a size: once, few, many, or a class if the clone is expanded.

d_call: TRBD1; clone_size: many; j_call: TRBJ2-4; v_call: TRBV3-1; cdr3_aa: CASNQGSGQGKNIQYF; cdr3_nt: TGTGCCAGCAACCAGGGATCGGGACAGGGCAAAAACATTCAGTACTTC
d_call: TRBD2; clone_size: -; j_call: TRBJ2-1; v_call: TRBV7-8; cdr3_aa: CASSSYLTSGGVDEQFF; cdr3_nt: TGTGCCAGCAGCTCATACCTGACTAGCGGGGGGGTGGATGAGCAGTTCTTC
d_call: TRBD1; clone_size: few; j_call: TRBJ1-4; v_call: TRBV2; cdr3_aa: CASGRQGPNEKLFF; cdr3_nt: TGTGCCAGCGGAAGACAGGGGCCGAATGAAAAACTGTTTTTT
d_call: TRBD1; clone_size: many; j_call: TRBJ1-5; v_call: TRBV28; cdr3_aa: CASEGTGGNQPQHF; cdr3_nt: TGTGCCAGCGAAGGGACAGGCGGCAATCAGCCCCAGCATTTT
d_call: -; clone_size: once; j_call: TRBJ1-1; v_call: TRBV19; cdr3_aa: CASSIGREAFF; cdr3_nt: TGTGCCAGTAGTATTGGACGTGAAGCTTTCTTT
d_call: TRBD2; clone_size: many; j_call: TRBJ2-1; v_call: TRBV2; cdr3_aa: CASSEPMAGLAGENEQFF; cdr3_nt: TGTGCCAGCAGTGAGCCTATGGCCGGACTAGCGGGAGAGAATGAGCAGTTCTTC
d_call: -; clone_size: -; j_call: TRBJ1-6; v_call: TRBV2; cdr3_aa: CDSSEFPGHGSPLHF; cdr3_nt: TGTGACAGCAGTGAATTCCCGGGCCACGGGTCACCCCTCCACTTT
d_call: -; clone_size: -; j_call: TRBJ2-7; v_call: TRBV20-1; cdr3_aa: CSAEGTYEQYF; cdr3_nt: TGCAGTGCTGAAGGGACCTACGAGCAGTACTTC
d_call: -; clone_size: -; j_call: TRBJ2-5; v_call: TRBV9; cdr3_aa: CASSVGAGRGETQYF; cdr3_nt: TGTGCCAGCAGCGTAGGAGCGGGCAGGGGAGAGACCCAGTACTTC
d_call: -; clone_size: few; j_call: TRBJ1-2; v_call: TRBV19; cdr3_aa: CAGRDANYGYTF; cdr3_nt: TGTGCCGGAAGGGACGCAAACTATGGCTACACCTTC
d_call: -; clone_size: once; j_call: TRBJ2-3; v_call: TRBV20-1; cdr3_aa: CSARPGLDVDTQYF; cdr3_nt: TGCAGTGCTAGACCGGGGCTAGACGTAGATACGCAGTATTTT
d_call: -; clone_size: few; j_call: TRBJ1-2; v_call: TRBV7-9; cdr3_aa: CASDPGGGGYTF; cdr3_nt: TGTGCCAGCGACCCGGGAGGTGGTGGCTACACCTTC
d_call: -; clone_size: -; j_call: TRBJ2-1; v_call: TRBV3-1; cdr3_aa: CASSLRQATTYNEQFF; cdr3_nt: TGTGCCAGCAGCCTTAGACAAGCCACCACGTACAATGAGCAGTTCTTC
d_call: TRBD2; clone_size: many; j_call: TRBJ2-3; v_call: TRBV20-1; cdr3_aa: CSASSDSAGADTQYF; cdr3_nt: TGCAGTGCTAGCTCGGATTCGGCGGGGGCAGATACGCAGTATTTT
d_call: TRBD2; clone_size: -; j_call: TRBJ2-7; v_call: TRBV7-2; cdr3_aa: CASSFGLAGFNEQYF; cdr3_nt: TGTGCCAGCAGCTTCGGACTAGCGGGTTTCAATGAGCAGTACTTC
d_call: TRBD1; clone_size: -; j_call: TRBJ2-5; v_call: TRBV27; cdr3_aa: CASKNRGGQETQYF; cdr3_nt: TGTGCCAGCAAAAACAGGGGCGGGCAAGAGACCCAGTACTTC
d_call: TRBD2; clone_size: many; j_call: TRBJ2-7; v_call: TRBV7-8; cdr3_aa: CASSQTSGRVLTYEQYF; cdr3_nt: TGTGCCAGCAGCCAGACTAGCGGGAGGGTCCTAACCTACGAGCAGTACTTC
d_call: TRBD2; clone_size: -; j_call: TRBJ2-7; v_call: TRBV14; cdr3_aa: CASSQDVGLAFYEQYF; cdr3_nt: TGTGCCAGCAGCCAAGATGTAGGACTAGCGTTCTACGAGCAGTACTTC
d_call: -; clone_size: -; j_call: TRBJ2-2; v_call: TRBV4-1; cdr3_aa: CASSQARVAQSNTGELFF; cdr3_nt: TGCGCCAGCAGCCAAGCTCGGGTGGCCCAGTCGAACACCGGGGAGCTGTTTTTT
d_call: TRBD2; clone_size: -; j_call: TRBJ2-7; v_call: TRBV2; cdr3_aa: CAIASGTSGSLGEQYF; cdr3_nt: TGTGCCATCGCTTCCGGGACTAGCGGTTCTTTAGGCGAGCAGTACTTC
d_call: -; clone_size: -; j_call: TRBJ2-2; v_call: TRBV20-1; cdr3_aa: CSSFQGVRELFF; cdr3_nt: TGCAGTTCATTTCAAGGAGTCAGGGAGCTGTTTTTT
d_call: -; clone_size: -; j_call: TRBJ2-6; v_call: TRBV28; cdr3_aa: CASSPPGGANVLTF; cdr3_nt: TGTGCCAGCAGCCCGCCCGGTGGGGCCAACGTCCTGACTTTC
d_call: -; clone_size: many; j_call: TRBJ2-5; v_call: TRBV3-1; cdr3_aa: CASSQAGTQETQYF; cdr3_nt: TGTGCCAGCAGCCAAGCCGGAACTCAAGAGACCCAGTACTTC
d_call: TRBD1; clone_size: few; j_call: TRBJ2-4; v_call: TRBV14; cdr3_aa: CASSQPGQGNIQYF; cdr3_nt: TGTGCCAGCAGCCAGCCAGGACAGGGAAACATTCAGTACTTC
d_call: -; clone_size: many; j_call: TRBJ2-1; v_call: TRBV5-1; cdr3_aa: CASSLGPPLGHEQFF; cdr3_nt: TGCGCCAGCAGCTTGGGGCCCCCCTTGGGCCATGAGCAGTTCTTC
d_call: -; clone_size: many; j_call: TRBJ2-5; v_call: TRBV2; cdr3_aa: CASSEGQGPGETQYF; cdr3_nt: TGTGCCAGCAGTGAAGGGCAGGGCCCGGGGGAGACCCAGTACTTC
d_call: TRBD1; clone_size: many; j_call: TRBJ2-1; v_call: TRBV24-1; cdr3_aa: CATSDLETGSDEQFF; cdr3_nt: TGTGCCACCAGTGATTTGGAGACAGGGTCGGATGAGCAGTTCTTC
d_call: TRBD1; clone_size: many; j_call: TRBJ1-1; v_call: TRBV12-3/TRBV12-4; cdr3_aa: CASSVTGENTEAFF; cdr3_nt: TGTGCCAGCAGTGTAACAGGGGAAAACACTGAAGCTTTCTTT
d_call: -; clone_size: -; j_call: TRBJ1-6; v_call: TRBV19; cdr3_aa: CATMGDMRGASPLHF; cdr3_nt: TGTGCGACAATGGGGGACATGCGTGGGGCTTCACCCCTCCACTTT
d_call: -; clone_size: few; j_call: TRBJ2-3; v_call: TRBV29-1; cdr3_aa: CSVLLQGPDTQYF; cdr3_nt: TGCAGCGTATTGTTACAGGGCCCTGATACGCAGTATTTT
d_call: -; clone_size: few; j_call: TRBJ1-1; v_call: TRBV3-1; cdr3_aa: CASSQGFGALAFF; cdr3_nt: TGTGCCAGCAGCCAAGGGTTCGGGGCCTTAGCTTTCTTT
d_call: TRBD2; clone_size: many; j_call: TRBJ2-7; v_call: TRBV12-3/TRBV12-4; cdr3_aa: CASSRGTGGGQYF; cdr3_nt: TGTGCCAGCAGTCGCGGGACGGGAGGCGGGCAGTACTTC
d_call: TRBD1; clone_size: -; j_call: TRBJ2-3; v_call: TRBV5-1; cdr3_aa: CASSFQGRGYTDTQYF; cdr3_nt: TGCGCCAGCAGCTTTCAGGGCAGGGGGTACACAGATACGCAGTATTTT
d_call: TRBD1; clone_size: few; j_call: TRBJ2-5; v_call: TRBV5-1; cdr3_aa: CASSLEGQPASQYF; cdr3_nt: TGCGCCAGCAGCTTGGAGGGACAGCCGGCGTCCCAGTACTTC
d_call: -; clone_size: many; j_call: TRBJ2-7; v_call: TRBV5-1; cdr3_aa: CASSLEGGSTYEQYF; cdr3_nt: TGCGCCAGCAGCTTGGAGGGCGGCTCTACCTACGAGCAGTACTTC
d_call: TRBD2; clone_size: many; j_call: TRBJ2-5; v_call: TRBV20-1; cdr3_aa: CSARDQEGGVPRETQYF; cdr3_nt: TGCAGTGCTAGAGATCAGGAGGGAGGGGTCCCCCGCGAGACCCAGTACTTC
d_call: TRBD2; clone_size: many; j_call: TRBJ2-1; v_call: TRBV12-3/TRBV12-4; cdr3_aa: CASSSNSGTSSYNEQFF; cdr3_nt: TGTGCCAGCAGTTCGAATAGCGGGACGAGCTCCTACAATGAGCAGTTCTTC
d_call: TRBD2; clone_size: -; j_call: TRBJ2-6; v_call: TRBV6-1; cdr3_aa: CASSELAGSGANVLTF; cdr3_nt: TGTGCCAGCAGTGAACTAGCGGGTTCTGGGGCCAACGTCCTGACTTTC
d_call: TRBD1; clone_size: many; j_call: TRBJ2-7; v_call: TRBV11-2; cdr3_aa: CASSFDRVSYEQYF; cdr3_nt: TGTGCCAGCAGCTTCGACAGGGTCTCCTACGAGCAGTACTTC
d_call: -; clone_size: many; j_call: TRBJ2-5; v_call: TRBV27; cdr3_aa: CASNRRETQYF; cdr3_nt: TGTGCCAGCAATAGGCGAGAGACCCAGTACTTC
d_call: -; clone_size: many; j_call: TRBJ1-4; v_call: TRBV30; cdr3_aa: CAWSVGRTEKLFF; cdr3_nt: TGTGCCTGGAGTGTAGGACGAACCGAAAAACTGTTTTTT
d_call: -; clone_size: -; j_call: TRBJ1-2; v_call: TRBV27; cdr3_aa: CASSSAGTGTPNYGYTF; cdr3_nt: TGTGCCAGCAGTTCGGCCGGAACAGGGACACCTAACTATGGCTACACCTTC
d_call: -; clone_size: few; j_call: TRBJ1-5; v_call: TRBV7-8; cdr3_aa: CASSPGGPRSYSNQPQHF; cdr3_nt: TGTGCCAGCAGCCCCGGGGGGCCTCGGAGCTATAGCAATCAGCCCCAGCATTTT
d_call: TRBD1; clone_size: few; j_call: TRBJ1-2; v_call: TRBV27; cdr3_aa: CASKPGQGAVGYGYTF; cdr3_nt: TGTGCCAGCAAACCGGGACAGGGTGCAGTTGGCTATGGCTACACCTTC
d_call: -; clone_size: few; j_call: TRBJ1-1; v_call: TRBV6-1; cdr3_aa: CASRVGGNTEAFF; cdr3_nt: TGTGCCAGCAGGGTCGGTGGGAACACTGAAGCTTTCTTT
d_call: -; clone_size: few; j_call: TRBJ2-5; v_call: TRBV7-3; cdr3_aa: CASSPTGGGAGETQYF; cdr3_nt: TGTGCCAGCAGCCCCACTGGGGGGGGGGCCGGGGAGACCCAGTACTTC